The source of this T cell receptor (beta chain) is a study of CD8 T cells in Susac syndrome. RNA in amounts of roughly 0.5 to 1 ug was reverse transcribed with random hexamers. One entry per CDR3 protein, called by TCRdb with MiXCR from the immunoSEQ multiplex PCR reads. The sample consists of 56,000 or so distinct CDR3 sequences, approximately 95% of them appearing once. The CDR3 sequence is 15 residues long. V dropped 4 bases and J dropped 5; count of bases not matched to a gene: 10. CDR1 is SGHVS and CDR2 is FQNEAQ in the germline V gene. The sample consisted of CD8+ T cells from PBMCs. This chain joins TRBV7-8 and TRBJ1-1; 7 nucleotides agree with TRBD1. This clonotype originated in a human donor with Susac syndrome. The CDR3 DNA is TGTGCCAGCAGCTCACTACAGGGGATCGAGACTGAAGCTTTCTTT. It specifies CASSSLQGIETEAFF.